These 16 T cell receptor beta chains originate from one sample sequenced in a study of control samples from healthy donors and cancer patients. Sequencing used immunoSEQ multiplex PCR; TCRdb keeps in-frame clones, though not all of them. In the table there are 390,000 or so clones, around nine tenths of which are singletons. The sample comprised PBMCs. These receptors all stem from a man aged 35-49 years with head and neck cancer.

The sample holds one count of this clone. The CDR3 DNA sequence: TGTGCCAGCAGCCCAGACATCGGGGGTTTCGGCGATACGCAGTATTTT. Translating gives CASSPDIGGFGDTQYF. The chain combines TRBV14 with TRBJ2-3; D is perhaps TRBD2 (6 bases). CDR3 length: 16 residues. CDR1 is SGHDN and CDR2 is FVKESK in the germline V gene. V was pared by 4 bases and J by 6 bases, with 20 bases between.

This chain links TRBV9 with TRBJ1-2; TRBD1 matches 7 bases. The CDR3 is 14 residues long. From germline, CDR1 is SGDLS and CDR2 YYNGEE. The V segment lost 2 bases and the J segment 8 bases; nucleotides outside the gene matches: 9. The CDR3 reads CASSVRDSRRGYTF. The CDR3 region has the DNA TGTGCCAGCAGCGTTCGGGACAGCCGTCGGGGCTACACCTTC.

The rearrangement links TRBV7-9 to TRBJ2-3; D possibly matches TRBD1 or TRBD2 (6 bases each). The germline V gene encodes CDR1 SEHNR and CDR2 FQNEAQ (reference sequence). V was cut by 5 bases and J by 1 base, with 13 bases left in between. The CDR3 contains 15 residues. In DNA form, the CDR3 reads TGTGCCAGCAGCCCGACTCGGGGGCGCACAGATACGCAGTATTTT. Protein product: CASSPTRGRTDTQYF.

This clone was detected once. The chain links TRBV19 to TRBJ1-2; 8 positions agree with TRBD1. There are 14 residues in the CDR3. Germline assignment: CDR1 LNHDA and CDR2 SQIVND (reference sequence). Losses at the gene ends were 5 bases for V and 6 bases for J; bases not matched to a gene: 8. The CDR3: CASSPQDRVDGYTF. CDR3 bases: TGTGCCAGTAGTCCCCAGGACAGGGTGGATGGCTACACCTTC.

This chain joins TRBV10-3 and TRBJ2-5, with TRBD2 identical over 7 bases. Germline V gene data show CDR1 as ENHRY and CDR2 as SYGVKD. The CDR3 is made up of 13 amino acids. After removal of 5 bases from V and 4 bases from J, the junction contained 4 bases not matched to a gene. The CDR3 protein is CAISSGTGETQYF. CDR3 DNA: TGTGCCATCAGTAGCGGGACGGGAGAGACCCAGTACTTC.

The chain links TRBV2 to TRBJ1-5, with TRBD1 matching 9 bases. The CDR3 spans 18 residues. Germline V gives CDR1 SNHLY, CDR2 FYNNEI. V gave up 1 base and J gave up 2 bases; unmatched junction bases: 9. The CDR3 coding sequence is TGTGCCAGCAGTGAAGGATTGGGACAGGGATGGGGCAATCAGCCCCAGCATTTT. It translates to CASSEGLGQGWGNQPQHF.

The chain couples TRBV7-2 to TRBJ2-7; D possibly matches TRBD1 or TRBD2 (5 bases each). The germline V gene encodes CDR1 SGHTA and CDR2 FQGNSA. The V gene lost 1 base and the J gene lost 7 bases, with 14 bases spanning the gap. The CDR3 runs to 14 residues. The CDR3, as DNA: TGTGCCAGCAGCTTAGTATGGGGGAGCTGGGAGCAGTACTTC. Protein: CASSLVWGSWEQYF.

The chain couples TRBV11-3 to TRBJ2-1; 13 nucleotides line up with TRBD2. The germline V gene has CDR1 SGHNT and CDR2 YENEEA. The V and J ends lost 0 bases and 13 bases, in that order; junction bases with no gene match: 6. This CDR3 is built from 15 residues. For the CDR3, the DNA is TGTGCCAGCAGCTTAGACCCAGGACTAGCGGGAGCACAGTTCTTC. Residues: CASSLDPGLAGAQFF.

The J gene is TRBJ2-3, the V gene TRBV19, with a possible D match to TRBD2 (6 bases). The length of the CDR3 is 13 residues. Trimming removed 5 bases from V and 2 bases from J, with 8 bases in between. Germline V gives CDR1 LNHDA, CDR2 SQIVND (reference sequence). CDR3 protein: CASSWGDTDTQYF. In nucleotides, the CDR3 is TGTGCCAGTAGTTGGGGGGACACAGATACGCAGTATTTT. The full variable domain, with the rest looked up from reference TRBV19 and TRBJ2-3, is DGGITQSPKYLFRKEGQNVTLSCEQNLNHDAMYWYRQDPGQGLRLIYYSQIVNDFQKGDIAEGYSVSREKKESFPLTVTSAQKNPTAFYLCASSWGDTDTQYFGPGTRLTVL.

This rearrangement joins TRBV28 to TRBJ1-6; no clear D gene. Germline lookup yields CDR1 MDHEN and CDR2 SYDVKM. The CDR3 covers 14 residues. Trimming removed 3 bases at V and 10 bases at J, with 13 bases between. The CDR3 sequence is CASSLRAIVSPLHF. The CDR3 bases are TGTGCCAGCAGTTTGAGGGCCATCGTGTCACCCCTCCACTTT.

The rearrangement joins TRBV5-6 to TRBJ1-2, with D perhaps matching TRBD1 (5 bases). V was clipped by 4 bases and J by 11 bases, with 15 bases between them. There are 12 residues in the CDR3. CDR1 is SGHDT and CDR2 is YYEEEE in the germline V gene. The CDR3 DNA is TGTGCCAGCAGCCCCCTGGGGGGTAGGTACACCTTC. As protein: CASSPLGGRYTF.

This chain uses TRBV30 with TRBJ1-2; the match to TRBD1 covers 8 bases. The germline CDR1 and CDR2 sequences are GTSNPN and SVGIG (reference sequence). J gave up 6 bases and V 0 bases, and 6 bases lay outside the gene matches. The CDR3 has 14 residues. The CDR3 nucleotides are TGTGCCTGGAGTGTCAGGGGGCGAGCTCATGGCTACACCTTC. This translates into CAWSVRGRAHGYTF.

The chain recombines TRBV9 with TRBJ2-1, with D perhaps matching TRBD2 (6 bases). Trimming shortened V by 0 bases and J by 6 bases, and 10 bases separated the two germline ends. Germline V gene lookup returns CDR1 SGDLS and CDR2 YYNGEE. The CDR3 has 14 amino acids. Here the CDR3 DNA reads TGTGCCAGCAGCGTAGCTGTGGGAGGCAATGAGCAGTTCTTC. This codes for CASSVAVGGNEQFF.

Here the CDR3 reads CASLELAGGGIGEQFF. The CDR3 nucleotides are TGTGCCAGCCTAGAATTAGCGGGGGGCGGGATTGGTGAGCAGTTCTTC. The chain carries TRBV27 and TRBJ2-1; the match to TRBD2 covers 10 bases. Per the germline V gene, CDR1 is MNHEY and CDR2 is SMNVEV (reference sequence). V shed 8 bases and J 9 bases; nucleotides not matched to a gene: 16. There are 16 residues in the CDR3.

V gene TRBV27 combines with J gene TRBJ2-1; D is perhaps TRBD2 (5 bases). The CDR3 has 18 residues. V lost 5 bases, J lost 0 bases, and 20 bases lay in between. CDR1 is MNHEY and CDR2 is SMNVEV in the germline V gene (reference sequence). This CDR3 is CASSPWTARKSSYNEQFF. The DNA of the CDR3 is TGTGCCAGCAGTCCATGGACTGCCCGTAAGAGCTCCTACAATGAGCAGTTCTTC.

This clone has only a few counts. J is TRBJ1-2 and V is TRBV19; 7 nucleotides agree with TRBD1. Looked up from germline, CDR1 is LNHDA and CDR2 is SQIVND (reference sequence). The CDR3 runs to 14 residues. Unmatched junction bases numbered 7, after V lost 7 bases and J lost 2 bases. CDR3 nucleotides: TGTGCCAGTAACCCGACAGGGAAAAACTATGGCTACACCTTC. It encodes CASNPTGKNYGYTF.